This TCR beta chain was observed in a study of T-cell reconstitution after alpha-beta-depleted transplantation in children. Findings and caveats of the study: Approximately two months post-transplant, alpha-beta T cells reportedly originated from several hundred expanded graft clones.

Germline CDR1 is LGHDT and CDR2 is YNNKEL (reference sequence). Trimming removed 0 bases from V and 3 bases from J; junction bases left unmatched: 9. The CDR3 has 18 amino acids. TCRbeta library preparation incorporated unique molecular identifiers. Each CDR3 protein gets one entry after TCRdb re-called the PCR reads with MiXCR. The data contain 600,000 to 800,000 distinct CDR3 sequences, around 14% of them singletons. This clonotype was counted at least ten times. The antigen is not known. The material sequenced was PBMCs, taken before TCRalphabeta/CD19-depleted stem cell transplant. The gene calls are TRBV3-1 and TRBJ2-2; 8 bases line up with TRBD2. The receptor was isolated from a girl aged 2 to 9 with congenital amegakaryocytic thrombocytopenia, due to receive a stem cell transplant. The CDR3 loop reads CASSQDIGGLAHTGELFF. The CDR3 nucleotides read TGTGCCAGCAGCCAAGATATAGGCGGACTAGCACACACCGGGGAGCTGTTTTTT. Drawing the rest from reference TRBV3-1 and TRBJ2-2, the complete variable domain is DTAVSQTPKYLVTQMGNDKSIKCEQNLGHDTMYWYKQDSKKFLKIMFSYNNKELIINETVPNRFSPKSPDKAHLNLHINSLELGDSAVYFCASSQDIGGLAHTGELFFGEGSRLTVL.